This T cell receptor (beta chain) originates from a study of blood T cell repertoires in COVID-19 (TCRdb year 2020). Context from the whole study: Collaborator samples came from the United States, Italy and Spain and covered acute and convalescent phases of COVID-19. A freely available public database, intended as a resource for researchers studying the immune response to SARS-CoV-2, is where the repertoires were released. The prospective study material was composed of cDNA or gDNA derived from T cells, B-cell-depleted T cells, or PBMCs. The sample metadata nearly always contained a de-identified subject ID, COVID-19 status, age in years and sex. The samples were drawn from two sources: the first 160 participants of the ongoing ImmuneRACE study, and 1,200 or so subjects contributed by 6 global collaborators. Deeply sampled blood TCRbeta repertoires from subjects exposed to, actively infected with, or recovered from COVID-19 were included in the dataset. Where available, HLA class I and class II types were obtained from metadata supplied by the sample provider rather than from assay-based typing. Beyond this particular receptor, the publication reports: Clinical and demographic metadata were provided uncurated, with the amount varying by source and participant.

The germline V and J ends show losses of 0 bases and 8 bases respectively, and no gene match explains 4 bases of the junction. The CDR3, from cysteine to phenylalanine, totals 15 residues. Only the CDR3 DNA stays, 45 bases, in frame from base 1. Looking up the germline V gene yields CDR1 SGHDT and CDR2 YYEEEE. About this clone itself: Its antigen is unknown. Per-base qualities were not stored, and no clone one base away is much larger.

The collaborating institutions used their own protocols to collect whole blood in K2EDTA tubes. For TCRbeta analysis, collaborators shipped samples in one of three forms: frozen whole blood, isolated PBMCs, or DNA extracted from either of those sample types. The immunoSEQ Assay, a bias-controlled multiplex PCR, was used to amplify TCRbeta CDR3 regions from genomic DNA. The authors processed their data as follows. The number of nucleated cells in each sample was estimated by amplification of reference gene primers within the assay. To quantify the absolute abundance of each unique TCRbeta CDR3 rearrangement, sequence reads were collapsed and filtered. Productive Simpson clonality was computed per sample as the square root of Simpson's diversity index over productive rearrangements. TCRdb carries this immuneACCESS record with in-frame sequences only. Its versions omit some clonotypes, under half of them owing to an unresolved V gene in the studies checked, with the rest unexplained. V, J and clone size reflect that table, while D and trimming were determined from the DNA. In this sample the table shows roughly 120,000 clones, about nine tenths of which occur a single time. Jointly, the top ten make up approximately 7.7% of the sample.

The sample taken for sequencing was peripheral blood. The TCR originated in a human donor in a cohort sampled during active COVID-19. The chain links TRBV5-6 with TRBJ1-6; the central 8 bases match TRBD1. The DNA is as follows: TGTGCCAGCAGCTTGGCCGGGACAGGCGATTCACCCCTCCACTTT. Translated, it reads CASSLAGTGDSPLHF.